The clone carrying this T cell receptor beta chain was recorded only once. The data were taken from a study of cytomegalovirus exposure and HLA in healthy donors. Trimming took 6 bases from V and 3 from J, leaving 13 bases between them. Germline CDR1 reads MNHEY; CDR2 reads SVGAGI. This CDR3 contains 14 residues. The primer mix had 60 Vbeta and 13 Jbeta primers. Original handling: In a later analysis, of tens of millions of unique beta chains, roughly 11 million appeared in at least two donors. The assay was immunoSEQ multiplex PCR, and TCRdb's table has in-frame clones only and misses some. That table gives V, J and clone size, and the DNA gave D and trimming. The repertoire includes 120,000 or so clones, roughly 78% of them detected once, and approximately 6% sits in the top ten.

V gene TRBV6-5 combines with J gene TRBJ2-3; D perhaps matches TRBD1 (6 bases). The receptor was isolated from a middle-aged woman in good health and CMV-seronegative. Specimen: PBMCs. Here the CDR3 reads CASRAGVATDTQYF. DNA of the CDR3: TGTGCCAGCAGGGCAGGGGTAGCTACAGATACGCAGTATTTT.